This TCR beta chain was captured by sequencing in a study of human T cells and chemical hapten exposure. Study details: Researchers reported sensitizing a roughly 2 cm by roughly 2 cm upper inner arm skin site with 2% DPC.

Germline assignment: CDR1 SGHDN and CDR2 FVKESK. V shed 3 bases and J 5 bases; nucleotides not matched to a gene: 8. The CDR3 extends over 15 amino acids. Documented time point: patch test 1, 2 weeks after DPC sensitization. Specified treatment: therapeutic diphenylcyclopropenone sensitization with weekly scalp DPC. Before extraction, the whole blood was not fractionated, and total RNA was taken from it. Within the library, unique molecular identifiers were attached to each individual cDNA molecule. TCRdb re-analysed the RACE reads in MiXCR, keeping a single row per CDR3 protein. The sample records around 120,000 distinct CDR3 sequences, about an eighth being singletons.

The J gene is TRBJ2-5, the V gene TRBV14, with TRBD1 identical over 8 bases. Sequenced material: whole blood, taken in connection with sensitization to the hapten diphenylcyclopropenone (DPC). The TCR comes from a man younger than 30 with alopecia areata. Some clones in this sample may be carry-over from other donors' samples. The CDR3 here is CASSQRTGLGETQYF. DNA for the CDR3: TGTGCCAGCAGCCAGAGGACAGGGCTCGGTGAGACCCAGTACTTC. The variable domain in full, with the rest retrieved from reference TRBV14 and TRBJ2-5, is EAGVTQFPSHSVIEKGQTVTLRCDPISGHDNLYWYRRVMGKEIKFLLHFVKESKQDESGMPNNRFLAERTGGTYSTLKVQPAELEDSGVYFCASSQRTGLGETQYFGPGTRLLVL.